Listed below are T cell receptor beta chains from one sample, sequenced in a study of a mutant IDH1 vaccine in newly diagnosed glioma. Generated by immunoSEQ multiplex PCR, the TCRdb table keeps only in-frame clones and is missing some. The sample has fewer than 75,000 clones; 84% are singletons. Which antigens these TCRs recognize remains unknown. The source was PBMCs, collected from a glioma patient whose treatment included an IDH1 peptide vaccine. These receptors all stem from a woman aged 45-65 years with glioma. The CDR3 runs from the conserved cysteine through the conserved F or W. Each record gives: V gene, clone size, J gene, D gene, CDR3 protein, CDR3 DNA. The D gene is left open where the match is weak. The size field is filled for only some rows; it gives once, few, many or a size class.

V: TRBV7-9
size: -
J: TRBJ1-5
D: -
CDR3: CASSIWERPNQPQHF
DNA: TGTGCCAGCAGCATTTGGGAGAGACCCAATCAGCCCCAGCATTTT

V: TRBV4-1
size: -
J: TRBJ1-1
D: TRBD1
CDR3: CASSQPPDRVVVRYTEAFF
DNA: TGCGCCAGCAGCCAACCTCCCGACAGGGTGGTGGTAAGATACACTGAAGCTTTCTTT

V: TRBV19
size: -
J: TRBJ2-1
D: TRBD2
CDR3: CASSTRTSGGPERNEQFF
DNA: TGTGCCAGTAGTACCCGGACTAGCGGGGGGCCCGAGAGGAATGAGCAGTTCTTC

V: TRBV7-2
size: -
J: TRBJ2-3
D: -
CDR3: CASSRPPGRQYF
DNA: TGTGCCAGCAGCCGCCCCCCTGGGAGGCAGTATTTT

V: TRBV5-1
size: few
J: TRBJ2-1
D: -
CDR3: CASSLGQNAYNEQFF
DNA: TGCGCCAGCAGCTTAGGCCAGAACGCCTACAATGAGCAGTTCTTC

V: TRBV6-5
size: few
J: TRBJ1-2
D: TRBD1
CDR3: CASSPFTGTDYGYTF
DNA: TGTGCCAGCAGCCCGTTTACCGGGACAGATTATGGCTACACCTTC

V: TRBV20-1
size: -
J: TRBJ1-2
D: -
CDR3: CSGAVGYTF
DNA: TGCAGTGGAGCGGTCGGCTACACCTTC

V: TRBV18
size: -
J: TRBJ2-7
D: -
CDR3: CASSPAAASLYEQYF
DNA: TGTGCCAGCTCACCCGCGGCGGCGTCGCTCTACGAGCAGTACTTC

V: TRBV10-3
size: -
J: TRBJ1-1
D: TRBD1
CDR3: CAITDRGPTEAFF
DNA: TGTGCCATCACGGACAGGGGGCCCACTGAAGCTTTCTTT

V: TRBV6-1
size: -
J: TRBJ1-2
D: TRBD1
CDR3: CASRGDRASNYGYTF
DNA: TGTGCCAGCAGGGGGGACAGGGCATCTAACTATGGCTACACCTTC

V: TRBV5-4
size: -
J: TRBJ2-5
D: -
CDR3: CASSVKETQYF
DNA: TGTGCCAGCAGCGTAAAAGAGACCCAGTACTTC

V: TRBV18
size: -
J: TRBJ1-4
D: -
CDR3: CASSPPGRYNEKLFF
DNA: TGTGCCAGCTCACCTCCAGGCCGCTATAATGAAAAACTGTTTTTT

V: TRBV29-1
size: -
J: TRBJ2-7
D: -
CDR3: CSVVGRLGGYEQYF
DNA: TGCAGCGTTGTTGGTAGGCTGGGTGGCTACGAGCAGTACTTC

V: TRBV6-5
size: few
J: TRBJ1-2
D: TRBD1
CDR3: CASSSGQGHGYTF
DNA: TGTGCCAGCAGTTCCGGACAGGGGCATGGCTACACCTTC

V: TRBV2
size: -
J: TRBJ2-1
D: -
CDR3: CASSETGAKYNEQFF
DNA: TGTGCCAGCAGTGAAACGGGAGCCAAATACAATGAGCAGTTCTTC

V: TRBV4-1
size: few
J: TRBJ2-5
D: -
CDR3: CASSQDRDLQETQYF
DNA: TGCGCCAGCAGCCAAGATCGGGACTTACAAGAGACCCAGTACTTC

V: TRBV7-2
size: -
J: TRBJ1-2
D: -
CDR3: CASSLDANYGYTF
DNA: TGTGCCAGCAGCTTAGACGCTAACTATGGCTACACCTTC

V: TRBV6-1
size: -
J: TRBJ1-2
D: TRBD1
CDR3: CASSWGQGSPYGYTF
DNA: TGTGCCAGCAGCTGGGGACAGGGGAGTCCCTATGGCTACACCTTC

V: TRBV9
size: -
J: TRBJ1-4
D: TRBD1
CDR3: CASSVTGTTNEKLFF
DNA: TGTGCCAGCAGCGTGACAGGGACCACTAATGAAAAACTGTTTTTT

V: TRBV5-5
size: -
J: TRBJ2-2
D: -
CDR3: CASSFGLVRGNTGELFF
DNA: TGTGCCAGCAGTTTTGGATTGGTGAGAGGGAACACCGGGGAGCTGTTTTTT

V: TRBV4-1
size: -
J: TRBJ2-3
D: -
CDR3: CASSQTRGAGDTQYF
DNA: TGCGCCAGCAGCCAAACACGGGGGGCCGGAGATACGCAGTATTTT

V: TRBV12-2
size: -
J: TRBJ1-1
D: -
CDR3: CASRVRVAFF
DNA: TGTGCAAGTCGCGTAAGAGTAGCTTTCTTT

V: TRBV5-1
size: -
J: TRBJ2-2
D: TRBD2
CDR3: CASSLSGLALGTGELFF
DNA: TGCGCCAGCAGCTTGTCTGGACTAGCTCTGGGAACCGGGGAGCTGTTTTTT

V: TRBV30
size: -
J: TRBJ2-2
D: -
CDR3: CAWSQPGELFF
DNA: TGTGCCTGGAGTCAGCCCGGGGAGCTGTTTTTT

V: TRBV15
size: once
J: TRBJ1-5
D: -
CDR3: CATSRDGQFYSNQPQHF
DNA: TGTGCCACCAGCAGAGATGGACAGTTTTATAGCAATCAGCCCCAGCATTTT

V: TRBV7-7
size: -
J: TRBJ2-2
D: TRBD2
CDR3: CASSGAGISAGELFF
DNA: TGTGCTAGCAGCGGGGCGGGTATATCGGCCGGGGAGCTGTTTTTT

V: TRBV2
size: -
J: TRBJ2-7
D: -
CDR3: CASRGGSLKAYEQYF
DNA: TGTGCCAGCAGAGGTGGGTCCCTTAAAGCCTACGAGCAGTACTTC

V: TRBV14
size: -
J: TRBJ1-2
D: -
CDR3: CASSQSQGHGYTF
DNA: TGTGCCAGCAGCCAATCGCAGGGGCATGGCTACACCTTC

V: TRBV4-2
size: -
J: TRBJ1-3
D: -
CDR3: CASSHRGENTIYF
DNA: TGTGCCAGCAGCCACAGGGGTGAAAACACCATATATTTT

V: TRBV11-2
size: -
J: TRBJ1-6
D: -
CDR3: CASRTGTPSYNSPLHF
DNA: TGTGCCAGCAGGACCGGGACCCCCTCCTATAATTCACCCCTCCACTTT

V: TRBV13
size: -
J: TRBJ1-1
D: TRBD1
CDR3: CASSIRQGRFLAFF
DNA: TGTGCCAGCAGCATCCGACAGGGTAGGTTTCTGGCTTTCTTT

V: TRBV19
size: -
J: TRBJ1-1
D: -
CDR3: CASRTMAMNTEAFF
DNA: TGTGCCAGTAGGACGATGGCCATGAACACTGAAGCTTTCTTT

V: TRBV2
size: -
J: TRBJ2-2
D: TRBD2
CDR3: CASSDVLAGSVGGELFF
DNA: TGTGCCAGCAGTGATGTACTAGCGGGATCGGTAGGCGGGGAGCTGTTTTTT

V: TRBV5-1
size: -
J: TRBJ2-1
D: TRBD1
CDR3: CASSHSGTGDRRSYNEQFF
DNA: TGCGCCAGCAGTCACTCCGGGACAGGGGATAGGAGGTCCTACAATGAGCAGTTCTTC

V: TRBV5-4
size: -
J: TRBJ2-2
D: -
CDR3: CASSQGTDGELFF
DNA: TGTGCCAGCAGCCAAGGGACGGACGGGGAGCTGTTTTTT

V: TRBV4-2
size: few
J: TRBJ1-1
D: TRBD1
CDR3: CASSQGQGVTEAFF
DNA: TGTGCCAGCAGCCAAGGACAGGGAGTCACTGAAGCTTTCTTT

V: TRBV7-9
size: -
J: TRBJ2-7
D: TRBD1
CDR3: CASSFWTGGSDEQYF
DNA: TGTGCCAGCAGCTTCTGGACAGGGGGCTCCGACGAGCAGTACTTC

V: TRBV29-1
size: once
J: TRBJ2-7
D: -
CDR3: CSVFFRDTGEQYF
DNA: TGCAGCGTTTTCTTCCGGGACACCGGCGAGCAGTACTTC

V: TRBV7-2
size: -
J: TRBJ2-7
D: TRBD2
CDR3: CASSRQRGAYEQYF
DNA: TGTGCCAGCAGTCGCCAGCGGGGGGCTTACGAGCAGTACTTC

V: TRBV7-8
size: -
J: TRBJ2-7
D: -
CDR3: CASSSQGLSYEQYF
DNA: TGTGCCAGCAGCTCTCAGGGTTTAAGCTACGAGCAGTACTTC

V: TRBV19
size: few
J: TRBJ1-5
D: -
CDR3: CASSMQARRPQHF
DNA: TGTGCCAGTAGTATGCAGGCGAGGCGGCCCCAGCATTTT

V: TRBV7-9
size: -
J: TRBJ2-7
D: -
CDR3: CASSPKAVWGVPYEQYF
DNA: TGTGCCAGCAGTCCAAAGGCAGTATGGGGGGTTCCCTACGAGCAGTACTTC

V: TRBV6-6
size: once
J: TRBJ1-5
D: -
CDR3: CASSPASRGQPQHF
DNA: TGTGCCAGCAGTCCGGCCTCACGGGGTCAGCCCCAGCATTTT

V: TRBV29-1
size: -
J: TRBJ2-5
D: -
CDR3: CSVEDAPSQGTGETQYF
DNA: TGCAGCGTTGAAGACGCACCGTCACAGGGAACGGGGGAGACCCAGTACTTC

V: TRBV9
size: -
J: TRBJ1-6
D: -
CDR3: CASSVAGGSPLHF
DNA: TGTGCCAGCAGCGTAGCTGGGGGTTCACCCCTCCACTTT

V: TRBV5-6
size: -
J: TRBJ1-2
D: TRBD1
CDR3: CASSLIGTGSWGYGYTF
DNA: TGTGCCAGCAGCTTGATCGGGACAGGGAGCTGGGGGTATGGCTACACCTTC

V: TRBV4-2
size: -
J: TRBJ1-2
D: -
CDR3: CASSPTQLGVYGYTF
DNA: TGTGCCAGCAGTCCCACCCAATTGGGGGTCTATGGCTACACCTTC

V: TRBV7-9
size: -
J: TRBJ1-1
D: -
CDR3: CASSLEQGWTEAFF
DNA: TGTGCCAGCAGCTTAGAACAGGGCTGGACTGAAGCTTTCTTT

V: TRBV4-3
size: -
J: TRBJ1-1
D: -
CDR3: CASSLQWNTEAFF
DNA: TGCGCCAGCAGTCTTCAGTGGAACACTGAAGCTTTCTTT

V: TRBV13
size: -
J: TRBJ1-6
D: -
CDR3: CASSWGDSPLHF
DNA: TGTGCCAGCAGCTGGGGGGATTCACCCCTCCACTTT

V: TRBV9
size: -
J: TRBJ1-2
D: -
CDR3: CASTAGGDYGYTF
DNA: TGTGCCAGCACCGCGGGAGGGGATTATGGCTACACCTTC

V: TRBV6-5
size: once
J: TRBJ1-5
D: -
CDR3: CASPYRIDQPQHF
DNA: TGTGCCAGCCCATACCGGATTGATCAGCCCCAGCATTTT

V: TRBV7-3
size: -
J: TRBJ2-7
D: TRBD2
CDR3: CASSLGGGEVYEQYF
DNA: TGTGCCAGCAGCTTAGGCGGGGGGGAGGTGTACGAGCAGTACTTC

V: TRBV5-1
size: -
J: TRBJ2-1
D: TRBD2
CDR3: CASSYGTSGGNEQFF
DNA: TGCGCCAGCAGCTACGGGACTAGCGGGGGTAATGAGCAGTTCTTC

V: TRBV27
size: -
J: TRBJ1-4
D: -
CDR3: CASSPYGGLGEKLFF
DNA: TGTGCCAGCAGCCCCTATGGGGGGCTGGGTGAAAAACTGTTTTTT

V: TRBV9
size: -
J: TRBJ1-6
D: -
CDR3: CASVIEGGGDSPLHF
DNA: TGTGCCAGCGTCATAGAGGGGGGCGGTGATTCACCCCTCCACTTT

V: TRBV7-9
size: -
J: TRBJ2-5
D: TRBD2
CDR3: CASSLAGGRETQYF
DNA: TGTGCCAGCAGTCTAGCGGGGGGACGGGAGACCCAGTACTTC

V: TRBV5-6
size: few
J: TRBJ2-4
D: -
CDR3: CASNSPRVGGGDIQYF
DNA: TGTGCCAGCAACTCCCCCCGAGTAGGGGGAGGGGACATTCAGTACTTC

V: TRBV9
size: -
J: TRBJ1-1
D: -
CDR3: CASSPSGTEAFF
DNA: TGTGCCAGCAGCCCGTCGGGCACTGAAGCTTTCTTT